The clone carrying this T cell receptor (beta chain) has only one observation. The antigen is undetermined. Every participant with HIV received treatment in the United States. The data are from a study of long-term antiretroviral therapy in people with HIV. The wider study: Of all samples, the earliest predate the 2015 immediate-ART recommendation by about a decade. Points from the study as a whole: Neither ART adherence, viral resistance nor therapy changes were documented. Transplant donor controls retained higher diversity, though diversity increased after ART.

Assay version v3.0 of immunoSEQ was used, and it was run at survey level. The protocol was immunoSEQ multiplex PCR, while the TCRdb copy is restricted to in-frame clones and leaves out a portion. The data show around 20,000 clones, with more than 75% seen just once and about 8.1% held by the top ten. V was shortened by 11 bases and J by 3 bases, with 13 bases between the two germline ends. Germline CDR1 and CDR2: MNHEY and SVGAGI. The CDR3 sequence is 12 residues long. The rearrangement joins TRBV6-5 to TRBJ1-2, with TRBD1 as a possible D gene (5 bases). The sample in question was unsorted PBMCs, obtained 0.2 years before starting antiretroviral therapy. The sequence was obtained from a man younger than 35 with HIV. CDR3 coding DNA: TGTGCCGGGGCGGACGCCTACTATGGCTACACCTTC. This codes for CAGADAYYGYTF.